The entry that follows covers one T cell receptor beta chain sequence. This entry belongs to a study of blood T cell repertoires in COVID-19. Study-wide context: Acute and convalescent COVID-19 samples came from the United States, Italy and Spain. Sources were T cells, B-cell-depleted T cells, or PBMCs; the material itself was cDNA or gDNA.

In the original analysis: Cell counts per sample came from amplifying reference gene primers. Assay: immunoSEQ multiplex PCR; the TCRdb copy retains only in-frame clones and omits some. The DNA gave D and trimming, while V, J and clone size come from that table. The sample has roughly 100,000 clones, around 88% seen once. The CDR3 contains 14 residues. V lost 6 bases and J 2 bases, leaving 8 bases between the germline ends. CDR1 is SGHTA, CDR2 FQGTGA, per germline. This rearrangement joins TRBV7-3 to TRBJ1-6; D is possibly TRBD1 (6 bases). The specimen sequenced was peripheral blood. This sequence originates from an elderly woman with acute or convalescent COVID-19. CDR3 in amino acids: CASSRGTYNSPLHF. The CDR3 coding sequence is TGTGCCAGCAGTAGGGGGACCTATAATTCACCCCTCCACTTT.